The 22 T cell receptor beta chains presented below share a single source sample, sequenced in a study of human T cells and chemical hapten exposure. Time point indicated: pre-sensitization, week 0. Sample treatment: therapeutic diphenylcyclopropenone sensitization with weekly scalp DPC. TCRdb reprocessed the RACE reads with MiXCR, giving one entry per CDR3 protein. The sample carries around 300,000 distinct CDR3 sequences, around 7.3% recorded once. The sequenced sample was whole blood, obtained in connection with sensitization to the hapten diphenylcyclopropenone (DPC). The source is a man younger than 35 with alopecia areata. Some clones in this sample may be carry-over from other donors' samples.

In the case of this clonotype: The final CDR3 position lacks the conserved phenylalanine or tryptophan, pointing to a likely read error. This chain connects TRBV12-3 or TRBV12-4 to TRBJ1-2; D unclear. The CDR3 extends over 13 amino acids. V was cut by 3 bases and J by 4 bases, with 9 bases left in between. The CDR3 DNA is TGTGCCAGCAGTTTCGGAGGGATCTATGGCTACACCCTC. The encoded protein is CASSFGGIYGYTL.

V usage is TRBV20-1 and J usage is TRBJ1-6; D is unresolved. The germline V and J ends were trimmed by 1 base and 3 bases, with 10 bases remaining between them. The CDR3 is 15 residues long. Germline V gene sequence: CDR1 DFQATT, CDR2 SNEGSKA (reference sequence). Here the CDR3 DNA reads TGCAGTGCTAGAGTGCCAGTAAGCTATAATTCACCCCTCCACTTT. This translates into CSARVPVSYNSPLHF.

The chain is built from TRBV29-1 and TRBJ2-5; the match to TRBD1 covers 7 bases. J lost 2 bases, V lost 7 bases, and 7 bases had no gene match. The CDR3 runs to 13 residues. Germline V lookup: CDR1 SQVTM, CDR2 ANQGSEA. CDR3 sequence (DNA): TGCAGCGGGAGGACAGGCCAGCAAGAGACCCAGTACTTC. Its protein is CSGRTGQQETQYF.

The chain joins TRBV7-3 to TRBJ2-1; TRBD1 matches 9 bases. Germline lookup yields CDR1 SGHTA and CDR2 FQGTGA. The CDR3 spans 14 residues. V trimming: 4 bases; J trimming: 7 bases; junction bases outside the gene matches: 5. The CDR3 protein is CASSSPGTGNEQFF. CDR3 bases: TGTGCCAGCAGCTCTCCCGGGACAGGGAATGAGCAGTTCTTC.

This clonotype was seen at least ten times. V is TRBV4-1 and J is TRBJ1-1; D perhaps matches TRBD1 (5 bases). Germline assignment: CDR1 MGHRA and CDR2 YSYEKL. This CDR3 has 15 amino acids. Trimming removed 1 base at V and 3 bases at J, with 12 bases between. The DNA for the CDR3 is TGCGCCAGCAGCCAAGGGCAGGGACTGTACACTGAAGCTTTCTTT. Its translation is CASSQGQGLYTEAFF.

CDR3 bases: TGTGCCAGCAGCCAGTGGGACCCCCATCCCACCCAGTACTTC. Translated, it gives CASSQWDPHPTQYF. V usage is TRBV14 and J usage is TRBJ2-5; possibly TRBD1 or TRBD2 for D (5 bases each). The length of the CDR3 is 14 residues. Germline CDR1 reads SGHDN; CDR2 reads FVKESK. V was cut by 3 bases and J by 8 bases, with 16 bases left in between.

This chain links TRBV12-3 or TRBV12-4 with TRBJ2-1; 8 bases map to TRBD2. V shed 7 bases and J 7 bases; nucleotides not matched to a gene: 9. The CDR3 consists of 14 residues. The CDR3 sequence: CASTSGRGGNEQFF. The CDR3, as DNA: TGTGCCAGCACCTCGGGACGGGGGGGGAATGAGCAGTTCTTC.

This clonotype was detected a few times. The V gene is TRBV5-5, the J gene TRBJ2-4; D is possibly TRBD1 (6 bases). V lost 6 bases and J lost 2, with 12 bases in between. The CDR3 has 14 residues. Germline V lookup: CDR1 SGHKS, CDR2 YYEKEE (reference sequence). CDR3 protein: CASTMGASKNIQYF. CDR3 bases: TGTGCCAGCACCATGGGGGCTTCCAAAAACATTCAGTACTTC. Full variable domain (rest looked up from reference TRBV5-5 and TRBJ2-4): DAGVTQSPTHLIKTRGQQVTLRCSPISGHKSVSWYQQVLGQGPQFIFQYYEKEERGRGNFPDRFSARQFPNYSSELNVNALLLGDSALYLCASTMGASKNIQYFGAGTRLSVL.

CDR3 nucleotides: TGTGCCAGCAGCTTTCAAGGGACGGAGCAGTACGTC. Protein: CASSFQGTEQYV. J is TRBJ2-7 and V is TRBV7-9, with D perhaps given as TRBD1 or TRBD2 (5 bases each). Trimming cost V 3 bases and J 7 bases, with 10 bases left between them. Germline CDR1 reads SEHNR; CDR2 reads FQNEAQ (reference sequence). The CDR3 is 12 residues long.

This clonotype was seen a handful of times. The chain recombines TRBV29-1 with TRBJ2-3, with D unresolved. Germline CDR1 and CDR2: SQVTM and ANQGSEA. Trimming shortened V by 0 bases and J by 1 base, and 11 bases separated the two germline ends. This CDR3 has 15 residues. The CDR3: CSVEDGREGTDTQYF. CDR3 in DNA: TGCAGCGTTGAAGATGGTAGAGAGGGCACAGATACGCAGTATTTT.

This clonotype has only a few counts. The chain is built from TRBV6-2 or TRBV6-3 and TRBJ2-7; D is unresolved. Germline V gene lookup returns CDR1 MNHEY and CDR2 SVGEGT. There are 13 residues in the CDR3. The V end lost 4 bases, the J end lost 3 bases, and 10 bases lay between the germline ends. In DNA, the CDR3 is TGTGCCAGCAGTTCAGCGTTACTCTACGAGCAGTACGTC. Protein product: CASSSALLYEQYV.

The genes are TRBV12-3 or TRBV12-4 and TRBJ1-1, with TRBD1 as a possible D gene (5 bases). CDR3 length: 14 residues. V was trimmed by 4 bases and J by 3 bases, leaving 12 bases between them. The CDR3 DNA is TGTGCCAGCAGTTACGCCATGGGGGACACTGAAGCTTTCTTT. Protein sequence: CASSYAMGDTEAFF.

This clonotype was counted only a few times. This chain connects TRBV11-1 to TRBJ1-1; D not certain. CDR3 size: 12 residues. Trimming left V 6 bases short and J 6 bases short, with 11 bases between. Per the germline V gene, CDR1 is SGHAT and CDR2 is FQDESV (reference sequence). CDR3 nucleotide sequence: TGTGCCAGCAGGGACCTTTGGGCTGAAGCTTTCTTT. Residues: CASRDLWAEAFF.

CDR3 bases: TGTGCCAGCAGTTACTCGAAATGGGGATTGGACACTGAAGCTTTCTTT. Its protein product is CASSYSKWGLDTEAFF. This chain joins TRBV6-2 or TRBV6-3 and TRBJ1-1, with unresolved D. The V gene's germline CDR1 is MNHEY and CDR2 SVGEGT. This CDR3 region has 16 residues. Trimming left V 0 bases short and J 3 bases short, with 14 bases between.

The chain is built from TRBV20-1 and TRBJ2-1; tentatively, D is TRBD2 (5 bases). This CDR3 is 15 amino acids long. From germline, CDR1 is DFQATT and CDR2 SNEGSKA (reference sequence). Trimming shortened V by 6 bases and J by 0 bases, and 15 bases separated the two germline ends. CDR3: CSALDGVSSYNEQFF. The CDR3 DNA reads as TGCAGTGCCCTCGACGGGGTGAGCTCCTACAATGAGCAGTTCTTC.

The chain uses TRBV9 and TRBJ1-5, with 8 positions matching TRBD1. The germline V gene has CDR1 SGDLS and CDR2 YYNGEE. The trim removed 4 bases at V and 0 bases at J, leaving 3 bases unmatched. This CDR3 has 15 residues. The CDR3 protein is CASSPRGHSNQPQHF. The DNA of the CDR3 is TGTGCCAGCAGCCCCAGGGGGCATAGCAATCAGCCCCAGCATTTT.

This clonotype was found a few times. The chain links TRBV5-1 to TRBJ1-6, with D tentatively TRBD1 (5 bases). This CDR3 region has 17 residues. V lost 4 bases and J 0 bases, leaving 14 bases between the germline ends. CDR1 and CDR2 (germline): SGHRS, YFSETQ. Written as DNA, the CDR3 is TGCGCCAGCAGCGGCACAGGAGCGAGCTCCTATAATTCACCCCTCCACTTT. Protein sequence: CASSGTGASSYNSPLHF.

The chain uses TRBV11-2 and TRBJ2-1; TRBD1 agrees at 11 bases. Germline V CDR1 and CDR2: SGHAT, FQNNGV. This CDR3 has 16 residues. V shed 0 bases and J 8 bases; nucleotides not matched to a gene: 6. In DNA form, the CDR3 reads TGTGCCAGCAGCTTAGATATTGGACAGGGGGCAGATGAGCAGTTCTTC. This codes for CASSLDIGQGADEQFF.

V is TRBV12-3 or TRBV12-4 and J is TRBJ1-4, with D perhaps TRBD1 (5 bases). V lost 5 bases to trimming and J lost 6 bases, with 16 bases between them. This CDR3 spans 15 amino acids. The DNA for the CDR3 is TGTGCCAGCAGTCCACGGGGAGGGACCCATGAAAAACTGTTTTTT. Protein: CASSPRGGTHEKLFF.

The chain links TRBV20-1 to TRBJ2-4; D might be TRBD1 or TRBD2, each matching 5 bases. CDR3 size: 13 residues. Germline CDR1 DFQATT, CDR2 SNEGSKA (reference sequence). V lost 0 bases, J lost 8 bases, and 11 bases lay in between. CDR3 in DNA: TGCAGTGCTAGAGATCCAGGGACGGACATTCAGTACTTC. The encoded protein is CSARDPGTDIQYF.

This clonotype has a handful of counts. The J gene is TRBJ2-7, the V gene TRBV28, with 7 bases that match TRBD2. The germline CDR1 and CDR2 sequences are MDHEN and SYDVKM. V gave up 6 bases and J gave up 5 bases; unmatched junction bases: 16. This CDR3 region has 16 residues. This CDR3 reads CASRSHAWRGTDEQYV. In DNA form, the CDR3 reads TGTGCCAGCAGATCCCATGCGTGGCGGGGGACCGACGAGCAGTACGTC.

This clonotype was recorded many times. The genes are TRBV20-1 and TRBJ2-4; D possibly matches TRBD1 or TRBD2 (5 bases each). Germline CDR1 and CDR2: DFQATT and SNEGSKA (reference sequence). V was cut by 4 bases and J by 0 bases, with 13 bases left in between. CDR3 size: 15 residues. The CDR3 DNA reads as TGCAGTGCTATCGGGACGACTTTAGCCAAAAACATTCAGTACTTC. Protein: CSAIGTTLAKNIQYF.